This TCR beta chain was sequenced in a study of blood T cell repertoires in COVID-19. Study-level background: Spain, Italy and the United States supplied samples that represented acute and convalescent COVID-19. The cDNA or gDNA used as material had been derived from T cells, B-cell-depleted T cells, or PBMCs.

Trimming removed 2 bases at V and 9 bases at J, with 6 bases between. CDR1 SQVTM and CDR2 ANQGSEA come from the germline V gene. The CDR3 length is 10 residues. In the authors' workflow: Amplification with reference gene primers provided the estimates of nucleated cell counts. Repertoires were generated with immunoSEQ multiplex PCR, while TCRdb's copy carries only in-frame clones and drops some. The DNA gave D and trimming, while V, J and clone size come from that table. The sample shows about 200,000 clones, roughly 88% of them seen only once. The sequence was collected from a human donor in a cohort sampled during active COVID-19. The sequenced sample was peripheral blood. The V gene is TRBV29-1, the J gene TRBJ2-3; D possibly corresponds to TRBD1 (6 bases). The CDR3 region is CSVERGTQYF. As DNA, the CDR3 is TGCAGCGTTGAAAGGGGGACGCAGTATTTT.